This record covers a single TCR beta chain. The target antigen is unknown. The J segment lost 8 bases and the V segment lost 6 bases, leaving 4 bases of the junction unmatched. This CDR3 region has 13 residues. Germline loops: CDR1 ENHRY, CDR2 SYGVKD. The authors produced TCR alpha and TCR beta cDNA libraries with sample barcodes and UMIs by 5'RACE using constant-segment primers. TCRdb reanalysed the 5' RACE reads using MiXCR and keeps one entry per CDR3 protein. The profile shows roughly 450,000 distinct CDR3 sequences, over 15% of them singletons. This entry is derived from a study of T-cell memory formation after mild COVID-19. Study observations and caveats: Clones shrinking between day 15 and 85 showed a balanced CD4/CD8 split, and those that grew later tilted toward CD4+. Clones that contracted clustered mainly in CM and EM if CD4+ and in EMRA if CD8+. The authors left the SARS-CoV-2 specificity of second-wave clones peaking on day 37 unconfirmed.

J is TRBJ2-1 and V is TRBV10-3, with 10 nucleotides matching TRBD1. The clonotype was recovered from an adult woman who had mild COVID-19 (a few samples of this study predate the infection). Cell type and time point are not known. Sequencing input: PBMCs or a T cell subset sorted from them (not recorded which). The CDR3 reads CAISGTGVHEQFF. CDR3 coding DNA: TGTGCCATCAGCGGGACAGGGGTGCATGAGCAGTTCTTC.